The present entry profiles one T cell receptor (beta chain) with its context. Clones were sequenced by immunoSEQ multiplex PCR, and TCRdb holds only the in-frame ones, with some missing. The sample records about 100,000 clones, approximately 90% being singletons. The data were taken from a study of OX40 agonist ivuxolimab in advanced cancers. Autoimmune disease history or systemic immunosuppression led to patients being barred. This clonotype originated in an adult with an advanced solid tumor such as melanoma, head and neck, liver or kidney cancer. Sequenced here: CD4+ or CD8+ T cells sorted from blood, sampled in a trial of the OX40 agonist ivuxolimab.

The CDR3 DNA follows: TGCAGCGTCACCGAGGACAGGGAGGAGCAGTTCTTC. Protein: CSVTEDREEQFF. The rearrangement links TRBV29-1 to TRBJ2-1; 8 nucleotides agree with TRBD1. The CDR3 is made up of 12 amino acids. The junction had 8 bases not matched to a gene; V was cut back by 6 bases and J by 10 bases. Germline values: CDR1 SQVTM, CDR2 ANQGSEA.